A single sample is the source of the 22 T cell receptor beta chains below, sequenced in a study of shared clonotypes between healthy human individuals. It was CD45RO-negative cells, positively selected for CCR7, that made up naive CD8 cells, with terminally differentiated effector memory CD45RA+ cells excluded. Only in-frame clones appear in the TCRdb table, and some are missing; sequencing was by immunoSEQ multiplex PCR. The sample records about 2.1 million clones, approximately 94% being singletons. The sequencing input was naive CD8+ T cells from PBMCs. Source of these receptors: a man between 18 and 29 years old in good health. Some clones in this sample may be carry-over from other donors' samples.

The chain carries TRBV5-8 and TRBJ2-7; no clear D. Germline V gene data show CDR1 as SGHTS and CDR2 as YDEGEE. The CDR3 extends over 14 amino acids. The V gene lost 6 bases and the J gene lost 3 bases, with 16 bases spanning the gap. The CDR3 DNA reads TGTGCCAGCACTTGGGTCACTGGCCGCTACGAGCAGTACTTC. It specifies CASTWVTGRYEQYF.

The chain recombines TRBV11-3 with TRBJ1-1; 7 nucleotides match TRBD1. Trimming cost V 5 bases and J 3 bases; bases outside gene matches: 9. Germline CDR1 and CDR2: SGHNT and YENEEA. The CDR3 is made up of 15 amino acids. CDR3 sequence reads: CASSPREGAYTEAFF. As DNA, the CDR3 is TGTGCCAGCAGCCCGAGGGAGGGGGCGTACACTGAAGCTTTCTTT.

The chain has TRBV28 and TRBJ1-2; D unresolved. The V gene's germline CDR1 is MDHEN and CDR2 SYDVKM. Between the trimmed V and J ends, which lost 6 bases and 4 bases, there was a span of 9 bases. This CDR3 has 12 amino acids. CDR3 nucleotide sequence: TGTGCCAGCAGATCTATCGGCTATGGCTACACCTTC. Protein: CASRSIGYGYTF.

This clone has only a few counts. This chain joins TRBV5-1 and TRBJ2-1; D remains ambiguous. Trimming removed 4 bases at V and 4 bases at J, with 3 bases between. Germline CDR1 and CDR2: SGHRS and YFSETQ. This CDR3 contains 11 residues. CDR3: CASSVYNEQFF. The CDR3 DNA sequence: TGCGCCAGCAGCGTTTACAATGAGCAGTTCTTC.

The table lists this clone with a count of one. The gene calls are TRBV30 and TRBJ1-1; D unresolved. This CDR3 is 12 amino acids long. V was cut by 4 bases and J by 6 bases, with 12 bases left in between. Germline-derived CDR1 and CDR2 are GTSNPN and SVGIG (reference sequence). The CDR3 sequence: CAWTWGDPEAFF. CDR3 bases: TGTGCCTGGACTTGGGGAGATCCTGAAGCTTTCTTT.

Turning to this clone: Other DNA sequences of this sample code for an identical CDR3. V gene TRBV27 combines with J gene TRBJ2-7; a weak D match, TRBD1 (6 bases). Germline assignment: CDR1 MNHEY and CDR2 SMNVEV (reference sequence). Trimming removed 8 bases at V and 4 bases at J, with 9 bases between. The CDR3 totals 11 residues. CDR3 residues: CASSTGYEQYF. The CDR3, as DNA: TGTGCCAGCTCTACAGGGTACGAGCAGTACTTC.

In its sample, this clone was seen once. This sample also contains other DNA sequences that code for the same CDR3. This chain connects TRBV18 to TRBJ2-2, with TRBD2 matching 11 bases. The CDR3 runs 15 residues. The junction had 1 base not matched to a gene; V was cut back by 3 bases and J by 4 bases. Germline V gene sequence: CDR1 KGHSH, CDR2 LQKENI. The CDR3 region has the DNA TGTGCCAGCTCACCCCTAGCGGGAGGCACCGGGGAGCTGTTTTTT. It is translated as CASSPLAGGTGELFF.

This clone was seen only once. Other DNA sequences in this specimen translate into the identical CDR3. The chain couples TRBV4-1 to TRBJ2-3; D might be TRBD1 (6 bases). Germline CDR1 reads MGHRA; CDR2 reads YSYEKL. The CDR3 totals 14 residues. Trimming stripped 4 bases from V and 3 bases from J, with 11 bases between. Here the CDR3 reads CASSLAGVTDTQYF. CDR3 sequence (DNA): TGCGCCAGCAGCCTGGCAGGGGTGACAGATACGCAGTATTTT.

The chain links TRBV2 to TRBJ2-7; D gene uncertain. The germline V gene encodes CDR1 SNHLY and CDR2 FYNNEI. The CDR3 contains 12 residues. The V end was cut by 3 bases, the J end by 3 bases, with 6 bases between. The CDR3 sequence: CASSDKSYEQYF. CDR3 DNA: TGTGCCAGCAGTGACAAGAGCTACGAGCAGTACTTC.

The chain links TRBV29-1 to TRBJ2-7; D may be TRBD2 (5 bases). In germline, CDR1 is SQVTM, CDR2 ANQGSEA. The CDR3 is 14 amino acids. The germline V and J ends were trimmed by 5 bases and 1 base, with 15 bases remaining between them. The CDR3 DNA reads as TGCAGCGTTCGTGCTCCCGGGGAATCCTACGAGCAGTACTTC. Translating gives CSVRAPGESYEQYF.

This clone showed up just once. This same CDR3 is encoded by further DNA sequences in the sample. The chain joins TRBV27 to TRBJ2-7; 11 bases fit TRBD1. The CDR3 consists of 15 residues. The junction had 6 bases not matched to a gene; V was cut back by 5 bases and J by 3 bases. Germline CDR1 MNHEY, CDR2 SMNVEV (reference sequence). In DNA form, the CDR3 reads TGTGCCAGCAGTCTGTCCGGGACAGGGGGCTACGAGCAGTACTTC. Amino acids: CASSLSGTGGYEQYF.

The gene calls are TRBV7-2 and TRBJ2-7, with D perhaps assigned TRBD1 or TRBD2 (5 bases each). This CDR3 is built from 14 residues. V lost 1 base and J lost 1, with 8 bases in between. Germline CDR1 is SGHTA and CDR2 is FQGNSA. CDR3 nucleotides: TGTGCCAGCAGCTTAGATGGGGGTTCCTACGAGCAGTACTTC. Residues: CASSLDGGSYEQYF.

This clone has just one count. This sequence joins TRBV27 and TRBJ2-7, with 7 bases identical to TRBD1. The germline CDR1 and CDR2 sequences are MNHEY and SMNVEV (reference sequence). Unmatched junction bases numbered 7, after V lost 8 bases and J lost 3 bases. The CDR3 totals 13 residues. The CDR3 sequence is CASGLTGRYEQYF. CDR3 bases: TGTGCCAGCGGATTGACAGGGCGCTACGAGCAGTACTTC.

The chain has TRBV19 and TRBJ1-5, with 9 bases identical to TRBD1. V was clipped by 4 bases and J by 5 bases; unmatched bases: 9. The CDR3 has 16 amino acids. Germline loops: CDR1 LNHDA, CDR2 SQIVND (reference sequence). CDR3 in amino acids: CASSRDREGYHQPQHF. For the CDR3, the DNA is TGTGCCAGTAGTAGGGACAGGGAAGGGTATCATCAGCCCCAGCATTTT.

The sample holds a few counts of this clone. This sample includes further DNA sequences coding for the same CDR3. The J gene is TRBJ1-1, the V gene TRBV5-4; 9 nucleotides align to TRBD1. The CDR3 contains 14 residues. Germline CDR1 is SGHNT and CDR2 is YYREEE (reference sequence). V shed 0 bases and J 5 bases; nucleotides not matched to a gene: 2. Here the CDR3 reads CASSLDRGRTEAFF. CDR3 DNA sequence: TGTGCCAGCAGCTTGGACAGGGGGCGGACTGAAGCTTTCTTT.

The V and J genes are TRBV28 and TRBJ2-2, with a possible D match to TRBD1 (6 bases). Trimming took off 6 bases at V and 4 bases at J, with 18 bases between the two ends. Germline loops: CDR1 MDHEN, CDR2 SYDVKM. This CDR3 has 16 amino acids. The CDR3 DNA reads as TGTGCCAGCAGATTTCGAGGGGCAGGGGTCACCGGGGAGCTGTTTTTT. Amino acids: CASRFRGAGVTGELFF.

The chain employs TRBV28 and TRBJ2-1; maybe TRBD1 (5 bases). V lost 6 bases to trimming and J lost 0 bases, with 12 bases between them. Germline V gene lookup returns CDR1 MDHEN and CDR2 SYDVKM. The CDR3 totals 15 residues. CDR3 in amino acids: CASSIVQGSYNEQFF. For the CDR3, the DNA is TGTGCCAGCAGCATCGTCCAGGGCTCCTACAATGAGCAGTTCTTC.

CDR3 nucleotides: TGTGCCAGCAGCCAAGGACTAGCGGGGCCCTACAATGAGCAGTTCTTC. Translating gives CASSQGLAGPYNEQFF. The chain combines TRBV5-6 with TRBJ2-1, with 12 bases that match TRBD2. This CDR3 has 16 residues. V lost 4 bases, J lost 2 bases, and 4 bases stayed unmatched. Looked up from germline, CDR1 is SGHDT and CDR2 is YYEEEE.

CDR3 sequence (DNA): TGTGCCAGCAGCCCAGGGGTCATGAACACTGAAGCTTTCTTT. It is translated as CASSPGVMNTEAFF. This sequence joins TRBV6-5 and TRBJ1-1; TRBD1 is a possible D gene (6 bases). CDR3 length: 14 amino acids. CDR1 MNHEY and CDR2 SVGAGI come from the germline V gene. V was trimmed by 6 bases and J by 0 bases, leaving 11 bases between them.

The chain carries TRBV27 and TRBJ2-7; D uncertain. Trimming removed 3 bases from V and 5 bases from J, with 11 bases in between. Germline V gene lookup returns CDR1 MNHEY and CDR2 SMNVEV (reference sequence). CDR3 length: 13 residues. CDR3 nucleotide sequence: TGTGCCAGCAGTTTCGCGGATACGGACGAGCAGTACTTC. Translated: CASSFADTDEQYF.

In DNA form, the CDR3 reads TGCGCCAGCAGCAATAGCCCTAGCGGGACCTACGAGCAGTACTTC. It is translated as CASSNSPSGTYEQYF. This chain connects TRBV5-1 to TRBJ2-7; 9 positions agree with TRBD2. V shed 4 bases, J shed 2 bases, and the junction held 7 bases outside the gene matches. This CDR3 has 15 amino acids. The germline V gene encodes CDR1 SGHRS and CDR2 YFSETQ.

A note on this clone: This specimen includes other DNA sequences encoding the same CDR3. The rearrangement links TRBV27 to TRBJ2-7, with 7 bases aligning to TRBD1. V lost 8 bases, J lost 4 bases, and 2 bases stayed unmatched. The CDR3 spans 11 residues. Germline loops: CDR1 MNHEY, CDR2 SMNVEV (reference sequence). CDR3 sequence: CASGRGYEQYF. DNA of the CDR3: TGTGCCAGCGGCAGGGGGTACGAGCAGTACTTC.